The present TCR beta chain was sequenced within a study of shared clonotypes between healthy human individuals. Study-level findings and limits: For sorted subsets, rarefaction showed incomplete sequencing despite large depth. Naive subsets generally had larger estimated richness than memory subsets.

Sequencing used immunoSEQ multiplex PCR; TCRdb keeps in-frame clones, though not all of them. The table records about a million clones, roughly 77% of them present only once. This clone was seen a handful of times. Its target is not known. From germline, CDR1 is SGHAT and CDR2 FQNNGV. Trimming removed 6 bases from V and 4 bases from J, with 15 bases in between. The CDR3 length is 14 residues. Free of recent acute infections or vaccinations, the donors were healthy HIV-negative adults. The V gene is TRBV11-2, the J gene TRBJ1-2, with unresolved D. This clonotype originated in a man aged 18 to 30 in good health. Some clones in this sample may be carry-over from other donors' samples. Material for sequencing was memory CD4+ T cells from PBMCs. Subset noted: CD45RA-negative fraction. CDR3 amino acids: CASSRRWVSYGYTF. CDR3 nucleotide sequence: TGTGCCAGCAGTCGGAGGTGGGTTAGCTATGGCTACACCTTC.